This record covers a single TCR beta chain. Its target is not known. The sample is drawn from a study of cytomegalovirus exposure and HLA in healthy donors. The PCR contained 60 Vbeta and 13 Jbeta primers. This table comes from immunoSEQ multiplex PCR, and its TCRdb copy is limited to in-frame clones, with some not included. There are around 150,000 clones in the sample; roughly three quarters occur only once, and roughly 2% lies in the top ten. Germline values: CDR1 MDHEN, CDR2 SYDVKM. J lost 6 bases, V lost 9 bases, and 10 bases had no gene match. The CDR3 sequence is 14 residues long. Study findings and constraints: Investigators reported over 150 TCR beta chains as tied to cytomegalovirus. Further analysis, carried out later, found HLA-associated TCR beta chains more clonally expanded than equally common other chains. In a later analysis, common viral pathogens appeared linked to several of the most significant clusters.

The chain uses TRBV28 and TRBJ1-2, with 10 bases that match TRBD1. Sequenced input: PBMCs. This clonotype was obtained from a man aged 25 to 40 in good health and CMV-seronegative. The CDR3 nucleotides are TGTGCCAGTCTAATACCCGGGACAGGGGATGGCTACACCTTC. Protein sequence: CASLIPGTGDGYTF.